This T cell receptor (beta chain) was documented in a study of blood T cell repertoires in COVID-19. Study at large: Some COVID-19 samples were acute and others convalescent; all came from the United States, Italy and Spain.

Participants spanned ages about 18 to 95 years and resided in about 25 US areas. Which cohort a participant joined came from the clinical history participants gave. Resolution of symptoms, clearance, or two negative PCRs was present in recovered Cohort 3 donors. Assay used: immunoSEQ multiplex PCR; TCRdb lists only in-frame clones, some missing. The table has about 320,000 clones, approximately 90% seen once; the top ten hold more than 9%. The CDR3 extends over 15 amino acids. The V end lost 0 bases, the J end lost 0 bases, and 4 bases lay between the germline ends. Per germline, CDR1 SGHNT and CDR2 YYREEE (reference sequence).

Sequencing input: PBMCs or T cells enriched from blood (not recorded which). The TCR was taken from a woman between 18 and 29 years old who had recovered from COVID-19. V and J are TRBV5-4 and TRBJ2-6; no firm D call. DNA for the CDR3: TGTGCCAGCAGCTTGGTATCCTCTGGGGCCAACGTCCTGACTTTC. It encodes CASSLVSSGANVLTF.